The present T cell receptor (beta chain) was sequenced within a study of metastatic and nonmetastatic thyroid tumors. Looking at the study overall: Both malignant and benign thyroid patients supplied peripheral blood and tumor or nodule tissue samples, across which the repertoires of these patients were then compared.

TCRdb reanalyzed the PCR reads via MiXCR. The table shows 70,000 or so clones, with approximately 15% occurring only once. The length of the CDR3 is 15 residues. The J segment lost 0 bases and the V segment lost 7 bases, leaving 6 bases of the junction unmatched. All patients were treatment-naive before thyroid surgery. The rearrangement joins TRBV12-3 or TRBV12-4 to TRBJ2-1, with 7 positions matching TRBD2. The source material was blood. The source of this sequence is a male donor with papillary thyroid cancer or a benign thyroid nodule (not recorded which). Some clones in this sample may be carry-over from other donors' samples. In nucleotides, the CDR3 is TGTGCCAGCAAGGGCGGCGGGAGCTCCTACAATGAGCAGTTCTTC. This encodes CASKGGGSSYNEQFF.